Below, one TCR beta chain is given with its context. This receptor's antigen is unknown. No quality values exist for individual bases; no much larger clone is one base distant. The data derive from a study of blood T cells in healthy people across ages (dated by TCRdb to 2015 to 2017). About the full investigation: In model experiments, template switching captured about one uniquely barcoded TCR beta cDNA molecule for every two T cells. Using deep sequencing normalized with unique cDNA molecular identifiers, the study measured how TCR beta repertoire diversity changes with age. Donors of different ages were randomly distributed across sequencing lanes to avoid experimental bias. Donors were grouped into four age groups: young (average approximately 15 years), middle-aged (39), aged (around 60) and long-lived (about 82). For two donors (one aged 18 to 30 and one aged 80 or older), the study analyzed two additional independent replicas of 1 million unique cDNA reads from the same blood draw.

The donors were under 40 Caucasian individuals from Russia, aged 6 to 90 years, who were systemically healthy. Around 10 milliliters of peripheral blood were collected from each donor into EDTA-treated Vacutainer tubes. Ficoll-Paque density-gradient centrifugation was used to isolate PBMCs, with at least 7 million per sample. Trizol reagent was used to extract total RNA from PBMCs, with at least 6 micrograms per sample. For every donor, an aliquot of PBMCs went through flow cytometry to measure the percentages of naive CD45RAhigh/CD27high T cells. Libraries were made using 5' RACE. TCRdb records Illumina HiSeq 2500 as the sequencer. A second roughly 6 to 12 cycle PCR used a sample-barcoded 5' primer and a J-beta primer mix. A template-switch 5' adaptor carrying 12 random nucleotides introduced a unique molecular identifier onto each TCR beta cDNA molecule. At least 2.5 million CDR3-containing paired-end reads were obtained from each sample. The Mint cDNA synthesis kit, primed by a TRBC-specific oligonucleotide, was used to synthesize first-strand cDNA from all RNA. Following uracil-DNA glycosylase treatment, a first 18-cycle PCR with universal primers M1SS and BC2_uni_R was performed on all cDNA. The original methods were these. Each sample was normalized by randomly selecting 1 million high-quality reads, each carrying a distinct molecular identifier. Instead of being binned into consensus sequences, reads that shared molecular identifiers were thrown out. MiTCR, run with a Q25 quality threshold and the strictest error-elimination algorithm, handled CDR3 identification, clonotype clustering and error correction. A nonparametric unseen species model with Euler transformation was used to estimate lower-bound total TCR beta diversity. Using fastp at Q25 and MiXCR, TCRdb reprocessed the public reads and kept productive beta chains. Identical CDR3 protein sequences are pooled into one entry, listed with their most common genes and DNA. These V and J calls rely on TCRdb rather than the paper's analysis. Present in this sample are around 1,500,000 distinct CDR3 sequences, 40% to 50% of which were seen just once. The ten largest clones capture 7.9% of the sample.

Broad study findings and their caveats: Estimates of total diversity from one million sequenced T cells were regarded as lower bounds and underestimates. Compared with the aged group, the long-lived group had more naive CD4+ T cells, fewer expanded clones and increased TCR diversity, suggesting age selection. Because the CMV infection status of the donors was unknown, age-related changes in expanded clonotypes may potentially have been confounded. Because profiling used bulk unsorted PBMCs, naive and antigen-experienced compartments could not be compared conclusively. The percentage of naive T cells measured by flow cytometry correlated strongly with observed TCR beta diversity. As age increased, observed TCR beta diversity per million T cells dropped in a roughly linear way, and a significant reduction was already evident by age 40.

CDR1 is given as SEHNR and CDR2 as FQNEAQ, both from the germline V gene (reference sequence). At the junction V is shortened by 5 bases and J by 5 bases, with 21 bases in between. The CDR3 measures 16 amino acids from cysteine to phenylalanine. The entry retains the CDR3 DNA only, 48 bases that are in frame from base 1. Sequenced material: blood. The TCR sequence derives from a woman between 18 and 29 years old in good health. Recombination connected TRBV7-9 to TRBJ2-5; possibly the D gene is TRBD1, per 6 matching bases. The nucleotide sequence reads TGTGCCAGCAGCCCCTGGACAGCGTCCGCATTTGAGACCCAGTACTTC. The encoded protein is CASSPWTASAFETQYF.